These T cell receptor beta chains were read from a single sample in a study of blood T cell repertoires in COVID-19. TCRdb's copy holds only in-frame clones and misses some; the assay was immunoSEQ multiplex PCR. The sample lists around 85,000 clones, 87% occurring once. Sequencing was performed on peripheral blood. These receptors came from a man in his fifties or sixties with acute or convalescent COVID-19. CDR3s include the opening cysteine and the closing phenylalanine or tryptophan. Each record gives: CDR3 protein, CDR3 DNA, D gene, clone size, J gene, V gene. A D gene is named only where the DNA matches it firmly. Expanded clones are given a class, and other clones once, few, many or no size at all.

CDR3aa: CASSPTGNTYEQYF; CDR3nt: TGTGCCAGCAGCCCAACAGGTAACACCTACGAGCAGTACTTC; d_gene: NA; abundance: NA; j_gene: TRBJ2-7; v_gene: TRBV3-1/TRBV3-2
CDR3aa: CASSSGIYEQYF; CDR3nt: TGTGCCAGCAGTTCGGGAATCTACGAGCAGTACTTC; d_gene: NA; abundance: NA; j_gene: TRBJ2-7; v_gene: TRBV12-3/TRBV12-4
CDR3aa: CASISGGGSNQPQHF; CDR3nt: TGTGCCAGTATCTCTGGTGGAGGGTCCAATCAGCCCCAGCATTTT; d_gene: NA; abundance: NA; j_gene: TRBJ1-5; v_gene: TRBV19
CDR3aa: CASSSTGLLTDTQYF; CDR3nt: TGTGCCAGCAGTTCCACGGGACTACTCACAGATACGCAGTATTTT; d_gene: TRBD2; abundance: NA; j_gene: TRBJ2-3; v_gene: TRBV7-7
CDR3aa: CASSIYAGGSYEQYF; CDR3nt: TGTGCCAGTAGTATCTACGCGGGGGGCTCCTACGAGCAGTACTTC; d_gene: TRBD2; abundance: NA; j_gene: TRBJ2-7; v_gene: TRBV19
CDR3aa: CASSRGTGFDEKLFF; CDR3nt: TGCGCCAGCAGCCGCGGCACAGGGTTTGATGAAAAACTGTTTTTT; d_gene: NA; abundance: NA; j_gene: TRBJ1-4; v_gene: TRBV4-3
CDR3aa: CSSPGTALVAF; CDR3nt: TGCAGTAGTCCCGGGACAGCACTCGTCGCCTTC; d_gene: TRBD1; abundance: NA; j_gene: TRBJ1-2; v_gene: TRBV20-1
CDR3aa: CAISDRTGGTEAFF; CDR3nt: TGTGCCATCAGTGATCGGACAGGGGGCACTGAAGCTTTCTTT; d_gene: TRBD1; abundance: NA; j_gene: TRBJ1-1; v_gene: TRBV10-3
CDR3aa: CASSHEEAGTSGTYEQYF; CDR3nt: TGTGCCAGCAGCCATGAGGAAGCTGGGACTAGCGGCACCTACGAGCAGTACTTC; d_gene: TRBD2; abundance: NA; j_gene: TRBJ2-7; v_gene: TRBV4-2
CDR3aa: CASAQATEAFF; CDR3nt: TGTGCCAGCGCCCAGGCAACTGAAGCTTTCTTT; d_gene: NA; abundance: NA; j_gene: TRBJ1-1; v_gene: TRBV13
CDR3aa: CASSLTSGSYNEQFF; CDR3nt: TGCGCCAGCAGCTTGACTAGCGGATCCTACAATGAGCAGTTCTTC; d_gene: TRBD2; abundance: NA; j_gene: TRBJ2-1; v_gene: TRBV5-1
CDR3aa: CASSLKGGPYGYTF; CDR3nt: TGTGCCAGCAGCTTGAAAGGGGGCCCCTATGGCTACACCTTC; d_gene: TRBD1; abundance: NA; j_gene: TRBJ1-2; v_gene: TRBV5-4
CDR3aa: CASSVGGTYTDTQYF; CDR3nt: TGTGCCAGCAGCGTAGGTGGCACATACACAGATACGCAGTATTTT; d_gene: NA; abundance: NA; j_gene: TRBJ2-3; v_gene: TRBV9
CDR3aa: CASSFQGTSLIF; CDR3nt: TGTGCCAGCAGCTTTCAGGGCACCTCCCTAATCTTT; d_gene: NA; abundance: once; j_gene: TRBJ1-1; v_gene: TRBV9
CDR3aa: CASSQDKRAVGGTDTQYF; CDR3nt: TGCGCCAGCAGCCAAGATAAGCGAGCGGTTGGGGGCACAGATACGCAGTATTTT; d_gene: NA; abundance: once; j_gene: TRBJ2-3; v_gene: TRBV4-3
CDR3aa: CAWSVGVNEKLFF; CDR3nt: TGTGCCTGGAGTGTTGGAGTTAATGAAAAACTGTTTTTT; d_gene: NA; abundance: few; j_gene: TRBJ1-4; v_gene: TRBV30
CDR3aa: CASSYYRSSNTEAFF; CDR3nt: TGTGCCAGTAGTTATTACAGGTCATCGAACACTGAAGCTTTCTTT; d_gene: NA; abundance: NA; j_gene: TRBJ1-1; v_gene: TRBV19
CDR3aa: CSVEKGTGGNYNEQFF; CDR3nt: TGCAGCGTTGAGAAAGGGACAGGGGGTAACTACAATGAGCAGTTCTTC; d_gene: TRBD1; abundance: few; j_gene: TRBJ2-1; v_gene: TRBV29-1
CDR3aa: CASSQASGGVTDTQYF; CDR3nt: TGTGCCAGCAGCCAAGCCAGCGGGGGGGTCACAGATACGCAGTATTTT; d_gene: TRBD2; abundance: NA; j_gene: TRBJ2-3; v_gene: TRBV3-1/TRBV3-2
CDR3aa: CSAGREQYQETQYF; CDR3nt: TGCAGCGCCGGACGGGAGCAGTACCAAGAGACCCAGTACTTC; d_gene: NA; abundance: NA; j_gene: TRBJ2-5; v_gene: TRBV29-1
CDR3aa: CASSQTGFNEKLFF; CDR3nt: TGTGCCAGCAGCCAAACGGGATTTAATGAAAAACTGTTTTTT; d_gene: NA; abundance: NA; j_gene: TRBJ1-4; v_gene: TRBV14
CDR3aa: CASSFTTRADGYTF; CDR3nt: TGTGCCAGCAGCTTCACGACCAGGGCTGATGGCTACACCTTC; d_gene: NA; abundance: NA; j_gene: TRBJ1-2; v_gene: TRBV13
CDR3aa: CANRQDANTEAFF; CDR3nt: TGTGCCAACCGGCAGGATGCGAACACTGAAGCTTTCTTT; d_gene: NA; abundance: NA; j_gene: TRBJ1-1; v_gene: TRBV2
CDR3aa: CASSSGTYASYEQYF; CDR3nt: TGTGCCAGCAGTTCCGGGACATACGCCTCCTACGAGCAGTACTTC; d_gene: NA; abundance: few; j_gene: TRBJ2-7; v_gene: TRBV27
CDR3aa: CASSPGTGQGGNTIYF; CDR3nt: TGTGCCAGCAGTCCAGGGACAGGCCAAGGTGGAAACACCATATATTTT; d_gene: TRBD1; abundance: NA; j_gene: TRBJ1-3; v_gene: TRBV6-6
CDR3aa: CATSDGPTGGFQPQHF; CDR3nt: TGTGCCACCAGTGATGGACCCACAGGGGGCTTTCAGCCCCAGCATTTT; d_gene: TRBD1; abundance: NA; j_gene: TRBJ1-5; v_gene: TRBV24-1
CDR3aa: CASSSTGGRSYGYTF; CDR3nt: TGCGCCAGCAGCTCCACAGGGGGCCGGTCCTATGGCTACACCTTC; d_gene: TRBD1; abundance: once; j_gene: TRBJ1-2; v_gene: TRBV5-1
CDR3aa: CASSTGGFYGYTF; CDR3nt: TGTGCCAGCAGCACCGGGGGGTTCTATGGCTACACCTTC; d_gene: NA; abundance: NA; j_gene: TRBJ1-2; v_gene: TRBV27
CDR3aa: CASSLEGGPPDTQYF; CDR3nt: TGTGCCAGCAGCTTGGAGGGGGGGCCCCCAGATACGCAGTATTTT; d_gene: NA; abundance: NA; j_gene: TRBJ2-3; v_gene: TRBV5-6
CDR3aa: CASRTLAEYQETQYF; CDR3nt: TGTGCCAGCAGGACTCTAGCCGAGTACCAAGAGACCCAGTACTTC; d_gene: NA; abundance: NA; j_gene: TRBJ2-5; v_gene: TRBV2
CDR3aa: CASSKQGQPVYEQYF; CDR3nt: TGTGCCAGCAGTAAGCAGGGACAGCCTGTCTACGAGCAGTACTTC; d_gene: TRBD1; abundance: NA; j_gene: TRBJ2-7; v_gene: TRBV6-5
CDR3aa: CASSLAPVSLGGGNNEQFF; CDR3nt: TGTGCCAGCAGCTTAGCCCCGGTCAGCTTGGGAGGCGGTAACAATGAGCAGTTCTTC; d_gene: NA; abundance: few; j_gene: TRBJ2-1; v_gene: TRBV7-3
CDR3aa: CASSASQTTEETQYF; CDR3nt: TGTGCCAGCAGCGCCAGCCAGACAACGGAAGAGACCCAGTACTTC; d_gene: NA; abundance: NA; j_gene: TRBJ2-5; v_gene: TRBV9
CDR3aa: CASRLQGYSNTEAFF; CDR3nt: TGTGCCAGCAGGCTACAGGGCTACTCGAACACTGAAGCTTTCTTT; d_gene: NA; abundance: NA; j_gene: TRBJ1-1; v_gene: TRBV7-8
CDR3aa: CASSQLDTNSPLHF; CDR3nt: TGTGCCAGCAGCCAACTCGACACCAATTCACCCCTCCACTTT; d_gene: NA; abundance: NA; j_gene: TRBJ1-6; v_gene: TRBV14
CDR3aa: CASSPNQGSEAFF; CDR3nt: TGTGCCAGCTCACCTAATCAGGGATCTGAAGCTTTCTTT; d_gene: NA; abundance: NA; j_gene: TRBJ1-1; v_gene: TRBV18
CDR3aa: CASSHSGGSGETQYF; CDR3nt: TGCGCCAGCAGCCATAGCGGGGGAAGTGGGGAGACCCAGTACTTC; d_gene: TRBD2; abundance: NA; j_gene: TRBJ2-5; v_gene: TRBV4-3